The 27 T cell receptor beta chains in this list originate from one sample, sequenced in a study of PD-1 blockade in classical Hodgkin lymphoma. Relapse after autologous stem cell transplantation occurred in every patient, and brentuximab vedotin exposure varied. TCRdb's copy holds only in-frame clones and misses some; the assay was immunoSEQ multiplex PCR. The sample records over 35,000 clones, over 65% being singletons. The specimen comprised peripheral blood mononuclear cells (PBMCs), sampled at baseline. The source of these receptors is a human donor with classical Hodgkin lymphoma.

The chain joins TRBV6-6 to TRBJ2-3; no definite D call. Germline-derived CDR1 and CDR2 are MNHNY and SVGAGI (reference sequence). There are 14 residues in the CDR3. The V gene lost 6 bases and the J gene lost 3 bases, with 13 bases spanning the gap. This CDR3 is CASSPDLPTDTQYF. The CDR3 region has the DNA TGTGCCAGCAGCCCAGACCTTCCGACAGATACGCAGTATTTT.

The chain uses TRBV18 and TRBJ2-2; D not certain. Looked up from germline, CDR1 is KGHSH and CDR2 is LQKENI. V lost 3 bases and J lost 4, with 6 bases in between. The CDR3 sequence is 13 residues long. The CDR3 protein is CASSPVRTGELFF. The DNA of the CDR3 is TGTGCCAGCTCACCCGTCCGCACCGGGGAGCTGTTTTTT.

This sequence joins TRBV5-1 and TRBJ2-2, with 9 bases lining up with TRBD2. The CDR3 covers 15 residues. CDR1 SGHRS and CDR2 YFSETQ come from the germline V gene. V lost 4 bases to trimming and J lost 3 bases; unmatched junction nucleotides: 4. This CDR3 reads CASSATSGYTGELFF. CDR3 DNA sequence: TGCGCCAGCAGCGCTACTAGCGGGTACACCGGGGAGCTGTTTTTT.

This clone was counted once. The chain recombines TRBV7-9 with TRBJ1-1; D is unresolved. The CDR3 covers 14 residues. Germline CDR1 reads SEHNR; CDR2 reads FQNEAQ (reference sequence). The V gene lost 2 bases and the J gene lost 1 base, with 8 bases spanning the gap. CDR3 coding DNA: TGTGCCAGCAGCTTATTAGCAGGGAACACTGAAGCTTTCTTT. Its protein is CASSLLAGNTEAFF.

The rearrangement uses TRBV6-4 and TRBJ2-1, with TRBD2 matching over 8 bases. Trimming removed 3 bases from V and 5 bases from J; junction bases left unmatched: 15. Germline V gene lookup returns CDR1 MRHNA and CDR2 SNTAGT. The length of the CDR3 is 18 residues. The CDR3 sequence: CASSDVAAGTRGNNEQFF. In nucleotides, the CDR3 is TGTGCCAGCAGTGATGTAGCAGCCGGGACTAGGGGTAACAATGAGCAGTTCTTC.

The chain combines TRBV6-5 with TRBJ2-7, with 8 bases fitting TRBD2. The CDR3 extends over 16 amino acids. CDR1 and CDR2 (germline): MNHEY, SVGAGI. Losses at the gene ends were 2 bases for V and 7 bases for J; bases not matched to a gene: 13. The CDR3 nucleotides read TGTGCCAGCAGTTACGAAGCGGGAGACAACCCGTATGAGCAGTACTTC. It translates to CASSYEAGDNPYEQYF.

This CDR3 reads CASSSGTGTNEKLFF. The CDR3 coding sequence is TGTGCCAGCAGCTCCGGGACAGGCACTAATGAAAAACTGTTTTTT. The chain carries TRBV7-9 and TRBJ1-4; 8 bases are a match to TRBD1. The CDR3 sequence is 15 residues long. Germline lookup yields CDR1 SEHNR and CDR2 FQNEAQ (reference sequence). Unmatched junction bases numbered 3, after V lost 4 bases and J lost 2 bases.

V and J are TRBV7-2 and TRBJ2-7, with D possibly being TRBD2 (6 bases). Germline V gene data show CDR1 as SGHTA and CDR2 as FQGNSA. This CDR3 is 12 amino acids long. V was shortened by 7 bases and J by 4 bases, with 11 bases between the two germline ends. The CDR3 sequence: CASKDYNYEQYF. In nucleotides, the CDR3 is TGTGCCAGCAAGGACTACAATTACGAGCAGTACTTC.

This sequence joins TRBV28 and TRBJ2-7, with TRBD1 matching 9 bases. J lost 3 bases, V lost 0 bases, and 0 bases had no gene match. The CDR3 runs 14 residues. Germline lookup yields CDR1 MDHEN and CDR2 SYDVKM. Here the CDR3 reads CASSLWDRGYEQYF. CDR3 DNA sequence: TGTGCCAGCAGTTTATGGGACAGGGGCTACGAGCAGTACTTC.

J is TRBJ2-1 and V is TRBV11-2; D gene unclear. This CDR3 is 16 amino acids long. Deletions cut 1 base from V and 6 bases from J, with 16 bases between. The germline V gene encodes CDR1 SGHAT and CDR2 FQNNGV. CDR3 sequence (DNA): TGTGCCAGCAGCTTAGTCCGTCTGGGATCTGGCAATGAGCAGTTCTTC. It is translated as CASSLVRLGSGNEQFF.

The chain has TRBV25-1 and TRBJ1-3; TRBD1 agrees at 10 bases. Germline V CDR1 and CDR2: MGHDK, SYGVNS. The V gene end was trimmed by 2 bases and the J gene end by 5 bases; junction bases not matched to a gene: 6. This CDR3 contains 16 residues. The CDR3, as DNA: TGTGCCAGCAGTGAAGGACAGGGGGTGTTTAGAAACACCATATATTTT. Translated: CASSEGQGVFRNTIYF. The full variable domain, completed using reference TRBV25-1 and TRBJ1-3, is EADIYQTPRYLVIGTGKKITLECSQTMGHDKMYWYQQDPGMELHLIHYSYGVNSTEKGDLSSESTVSRIRTEHFPLTLESARPSHTSQYLCASSEGQGVFRNTIYFGEGSWLTVV.

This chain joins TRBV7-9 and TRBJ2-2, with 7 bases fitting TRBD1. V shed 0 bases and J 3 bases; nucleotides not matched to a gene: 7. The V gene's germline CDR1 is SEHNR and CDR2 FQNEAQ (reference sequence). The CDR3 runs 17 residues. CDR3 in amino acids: CASSLATRQGYTGELFF. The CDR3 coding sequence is TGTGCCAGCAGCTTAGCTACCAGACAGGGATACACCGGGGAGCTGTTTTTT.

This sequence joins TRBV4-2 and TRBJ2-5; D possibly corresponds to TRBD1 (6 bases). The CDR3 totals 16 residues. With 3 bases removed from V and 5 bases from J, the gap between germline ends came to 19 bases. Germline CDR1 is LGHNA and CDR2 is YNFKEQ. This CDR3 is CASSHPGTQGYETQYF. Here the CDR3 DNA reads TGTGCCAGCAGCCACCCCGGAACACAGGGCTACGAGACCCAGTACTTC.

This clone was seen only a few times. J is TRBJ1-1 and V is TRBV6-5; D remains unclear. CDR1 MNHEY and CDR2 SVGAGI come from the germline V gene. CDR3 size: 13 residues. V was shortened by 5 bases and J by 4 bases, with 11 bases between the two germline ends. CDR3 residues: CASSRDQSTEAFF. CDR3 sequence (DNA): TGTGCCAGCAGTCGAGACCAGAGCACTGAAGCTTTCTTT.

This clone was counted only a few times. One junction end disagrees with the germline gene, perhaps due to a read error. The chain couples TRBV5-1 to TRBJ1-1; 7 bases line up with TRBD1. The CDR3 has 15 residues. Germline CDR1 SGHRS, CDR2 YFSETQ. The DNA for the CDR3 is TGCGCCAGCAGCTTGGGGGTTGGAGGGGGCCGCGAGAGTCTCTTT. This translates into CASSLGVGGGRESLF. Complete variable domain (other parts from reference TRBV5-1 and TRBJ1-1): KAGVTQTPRYLIKTRGQQVTLSCSPISGHRSVSWYQQTPGQGLQFLFEYFSETQRNKGNFPGRFSGRQFSNSRSEMNVSTLELGDSALYLCASSLGVGGGRESLFGQGTRLTVV.

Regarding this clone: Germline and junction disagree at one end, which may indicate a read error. CDR3 in amino acids: CASKRADLTDTQYF. CDR3 bases: TGCGCGAGCAAGAGAGCGGATCTTACAGATACGCAGTATTTT. V gene TRBV5-1 combines with J gene TRBJ2-3; D may be TRBD2 (5 bases). Germline lookup yields CDR1 SGHRS and CDR2 YFSETQ. There are 14 residues in the CDR3.

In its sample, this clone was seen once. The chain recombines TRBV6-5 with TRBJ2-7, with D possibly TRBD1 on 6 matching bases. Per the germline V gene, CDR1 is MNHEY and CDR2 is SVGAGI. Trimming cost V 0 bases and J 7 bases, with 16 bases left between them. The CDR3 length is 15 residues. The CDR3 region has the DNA TGTGCCAGCAGTTACTCACGGACAGCCCCCGGGGAGCAGTACTTC. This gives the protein CASSYSRTAPGEQYF.

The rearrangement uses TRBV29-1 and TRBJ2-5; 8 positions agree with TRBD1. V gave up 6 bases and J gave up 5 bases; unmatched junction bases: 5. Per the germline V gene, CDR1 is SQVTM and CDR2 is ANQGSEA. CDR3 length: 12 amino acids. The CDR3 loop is CSVQGGEETQYF. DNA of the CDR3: TGCAGCGTACAGGGGGGTGAGGAGACCCAGTACTTC.

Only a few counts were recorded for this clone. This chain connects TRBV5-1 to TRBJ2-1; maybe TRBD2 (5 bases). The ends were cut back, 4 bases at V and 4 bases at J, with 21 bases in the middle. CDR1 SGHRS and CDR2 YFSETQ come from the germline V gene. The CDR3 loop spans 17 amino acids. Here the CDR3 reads CASSLTGGLPPYNEQFF. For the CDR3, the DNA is TGCGCCAGCAGCCTCACCGGCGGACTCCCCCCATACAATGAGCAGTTCTTC.

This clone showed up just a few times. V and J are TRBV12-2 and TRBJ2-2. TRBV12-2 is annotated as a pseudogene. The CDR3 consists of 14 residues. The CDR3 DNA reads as TGTGCAAGTCGCGACGGGACCTCCGGCGGGGAGCTGTTTTTT. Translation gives CASRDGTSGGELFF.

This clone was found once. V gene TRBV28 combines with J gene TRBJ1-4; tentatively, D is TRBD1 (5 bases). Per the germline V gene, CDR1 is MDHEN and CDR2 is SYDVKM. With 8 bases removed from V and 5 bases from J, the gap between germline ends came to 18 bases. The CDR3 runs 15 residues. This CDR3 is CASGDAGGGNEKLFF. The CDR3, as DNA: TGTGCCAGCGGAGACGCCGGTGGGGGGAATGAAAAACTGTTTTTT.

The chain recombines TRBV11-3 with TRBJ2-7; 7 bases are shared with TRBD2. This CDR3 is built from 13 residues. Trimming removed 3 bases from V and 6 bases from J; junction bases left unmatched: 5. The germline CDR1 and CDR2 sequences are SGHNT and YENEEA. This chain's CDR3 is CASSLDGGGEQYF. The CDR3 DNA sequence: TGTGCCAGCAGCTTGGATGGGGGGGGCGAGCAGTACTTC.

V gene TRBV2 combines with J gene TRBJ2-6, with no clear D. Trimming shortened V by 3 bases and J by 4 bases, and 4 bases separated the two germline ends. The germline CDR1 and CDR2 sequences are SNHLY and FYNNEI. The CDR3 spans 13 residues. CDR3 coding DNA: TGTGCCAGCAGTGAGTCCGGGGCCAACGTCCTGACTTTC. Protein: CASSESGANVLTF.

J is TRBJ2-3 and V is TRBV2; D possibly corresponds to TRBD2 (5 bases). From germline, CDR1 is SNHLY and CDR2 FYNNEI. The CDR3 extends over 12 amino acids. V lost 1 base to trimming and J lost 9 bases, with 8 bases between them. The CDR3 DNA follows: TGTGCCAGCAGTGAAGAAGGAGGCACGCAGTATTTT. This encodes CASSEEGGTQYF.

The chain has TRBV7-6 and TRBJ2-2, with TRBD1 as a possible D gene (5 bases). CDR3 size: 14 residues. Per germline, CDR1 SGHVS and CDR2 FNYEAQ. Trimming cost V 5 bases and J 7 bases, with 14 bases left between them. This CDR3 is CASSPQGRGGELFF. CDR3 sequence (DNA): TGTGCCAGCAGCCCCCAGGGTAGGGGCGGGGAGCTGTTTTTT. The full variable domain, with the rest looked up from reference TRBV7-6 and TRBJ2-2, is GAGVSQSPRYKVTKRGQDVALRCDPISGHVSLYWYRQALGQGPEFLTYFNYEAQQDKSGLPNDRFSAERPEGSISTLTIQRTEQRDSAMYRCASSPQGRGGELFFGEGSRLTVL.

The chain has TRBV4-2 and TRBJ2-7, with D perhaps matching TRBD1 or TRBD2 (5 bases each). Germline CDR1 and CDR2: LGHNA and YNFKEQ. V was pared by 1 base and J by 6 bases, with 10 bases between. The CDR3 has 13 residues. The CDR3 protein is CASSQGGRREQYF. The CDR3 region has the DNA TGTGCCAGCAGCCAAGGGGGACGCCGCGAGCAGTACTTC.

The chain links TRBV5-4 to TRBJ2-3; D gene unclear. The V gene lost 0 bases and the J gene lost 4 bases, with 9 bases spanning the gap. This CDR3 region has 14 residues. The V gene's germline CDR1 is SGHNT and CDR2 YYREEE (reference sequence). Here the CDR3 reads CASSLAWVADTQYF. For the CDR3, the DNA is TGTGCCAGCAGCTTGGCTTGGGTTGCAGATACGCAGTATTTT.